This TCR beta chain was recovered during a study of response to subunit inactivated influenza vaccine. Study conclusions and caveats: With each seasonal influenza vaccination, the authors suggested, few new T cells are recruited.

This clonotype was counted only a few times. Its target is unknown. TCRdb independently ran MiXCR on the RT-PCR reads; one entry per CDR3 protein. The data hold approximately 490,000 distinct CDR3 sequences, with around 7.9% observed a single time. The CDR3 spans 10 residues. CDR1 and CDR2 from the germline V gene are SNHLY and FYNNEI. Between the trimmed V and J ends, which lost 7 bases and 3 bases, there was a span of 3 bases. The receptor comes from a man aged 50 to 69 who received an inactivated influenza vaccine. The J gene is TRBJ1-2, the V gene TRBV2; D unresolved. The source material was PBMCs from blood, sampled around 25 months after vaccination. The CDR3 DNA follows: TGTGCCAGCAATTACTATGGCTACACCTTC. It codes for CASNYYGYTF.